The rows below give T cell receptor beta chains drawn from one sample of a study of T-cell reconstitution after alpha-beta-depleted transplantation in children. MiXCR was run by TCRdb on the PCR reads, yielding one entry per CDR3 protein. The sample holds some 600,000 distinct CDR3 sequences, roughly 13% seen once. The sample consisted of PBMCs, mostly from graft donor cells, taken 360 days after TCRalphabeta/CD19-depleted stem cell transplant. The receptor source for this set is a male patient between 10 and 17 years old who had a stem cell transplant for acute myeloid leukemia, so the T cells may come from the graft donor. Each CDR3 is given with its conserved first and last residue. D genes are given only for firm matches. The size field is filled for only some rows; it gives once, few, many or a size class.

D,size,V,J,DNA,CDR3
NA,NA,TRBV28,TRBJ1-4,TGTGCCAGCAGCCCAGAATTAGAAAAACTGTTTTTT,CASSPELEKLFF
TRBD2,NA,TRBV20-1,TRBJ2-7,TGCAGTGCGCGTACTCTAGCGGCATTCTCCTACGAGCAGTACTTC,CSARTLAAFSYEQYF
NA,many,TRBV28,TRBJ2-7,TGTGCCAGCAGTTTACTCCCCTTACTTTTTATCTACGAGCAGTACTTC,CASSLLPLLFIYEQYF
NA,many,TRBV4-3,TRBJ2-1,TGTGCCAGCAGTCAGGACTCGTCCTACAATGAGCAGTTCTTC,CASSQDSSYNEQFF
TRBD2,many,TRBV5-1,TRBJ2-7,TGCGCCAGCAGCTTTGGATTGCGTCCAGCGGGATCACACTCCTACGAGCAGTACTTC,CASSFGLRPAGSHSYEQYF
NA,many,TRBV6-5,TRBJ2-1,TGTGCCAGCAGACGTTATGGCGAGCAGTTCTTC,CASRRYGEQFF
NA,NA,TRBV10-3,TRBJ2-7,TGTGCCATCGGAACGGACAGCTGGTACGAGCAGTACTTC,CAIGTDSWYEQYF
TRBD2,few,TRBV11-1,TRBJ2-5,TGTGCCAGCAGCTTAGGCCATCGGGTAGCGGGAGGCCCCGTGGAGACCCAGTACTTC,CASSLGHRVAGGPVETQYF
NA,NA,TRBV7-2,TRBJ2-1,TGTGCCAGCAGCTTAATCGCGGCGGGTCCCTACAATGAGCAGTTCTTC,CASSLIAAGPYNEQFF
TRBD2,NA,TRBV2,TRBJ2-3,TGTGCCAGCAGGGACCACTATAGCGGGAGAAGGGCAGATACGCAGTATTTT,CASRDHYSGRRADTQYF
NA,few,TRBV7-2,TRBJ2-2,TGTGCCAGCAGCTTCCCTAGCGCCGACACCGGGGAGCTGTTTTTT,CASSFPSADTGELFF
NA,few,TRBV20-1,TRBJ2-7,TGCAGTGCTAGAGATCAAGAGCGCTACGAGCAGTACTTC,CSARDQERYEQYF
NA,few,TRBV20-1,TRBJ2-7,TGCAGTGCTAGAGATATCGTGGTAGCTAAGTACGAGCAGTACTTC,CSARDIVVAKYEQYF
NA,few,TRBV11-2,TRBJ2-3,TGTGCCAGCAGCCCTCAGCCGTGGGCGGGACGGCGCACAGATACGCAGTATTTT,CASSPQPWAGRRTDTQYF
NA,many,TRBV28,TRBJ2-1,TGTGCCAGCAGTTTTAGGGGGAATGAGCAGTTCTTC,CASSFRGNEQFF
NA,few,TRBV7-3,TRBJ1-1,TGTGCCAGCAGCTCTGGGATAAATGAAGCTTTCTTT,CASSSGINEAFF
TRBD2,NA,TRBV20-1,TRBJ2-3,TGCTGTGCTAGATCGAGATATAGCGGGAGCCCCACAGATACGCAGTATTTT,CCARSRYSGSPTDTQYF
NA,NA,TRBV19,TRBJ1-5,TGTGCCAGTAGTATTCAGGGGAACAATCAGCCCCAGCATTTT,CASSIQGNNQPQHF
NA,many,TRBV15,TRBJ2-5,TGTGCCACCAGCAGAGATTTGGAAACCCAAGAGACCCAGTACTTC,CATSRDLETQETQYF
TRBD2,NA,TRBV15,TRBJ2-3,TGTGCCACCAGCAGAGTAGTAAATGTACAGGGGAGCCTAGCGGGAACAGATACGCAGTATTTT,CATSRVVNVQGSLAGTDTQYF
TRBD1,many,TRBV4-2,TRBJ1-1,TGTGCCAGCAGCCCACCTGGACAGGGCTTCCCTATGAACACTGAAGCTTTCTTT,CASSPPGQGFPMNTEAFF
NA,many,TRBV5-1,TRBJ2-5,TGCGCCAGCAGCTTGGCTCAGGGGTCAGAGACCCAGTACTTC,CASSLAQGSETQYF
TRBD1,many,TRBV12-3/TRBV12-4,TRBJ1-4,TGTGCCAGCAGTCTGCAGGGGGCTAATGAAAAACTGTTTTTT,CASSLQGANEKLFF
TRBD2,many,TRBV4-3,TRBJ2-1,TGCGCCAGCAGCCAAACGCCGACAGGAATTCTAGCGGGAGGTCGAAATGAGCAGTTCTTC,CASSQTPTGILAGGRNEQFF
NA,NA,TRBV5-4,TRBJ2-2,TGTGCCAGCAGCTCTAAGCAGGGTACCACTTTCGCGAACACCGGGGAGCTGTTTTTT,CASSSKQGTTFANTGELFF
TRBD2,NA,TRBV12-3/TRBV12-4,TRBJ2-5,TGTGCCTGCTGCCCTGAATTGGGACTAGCGGGTCCAGACCAAGAGACCCAGTACTTC,CACCPELGLAGPDQETQYF
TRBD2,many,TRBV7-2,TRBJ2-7,TGTGCCAGCAGCTTAGGCGGGAGCTGGTTCTACGAGCAGTACTTC,CASSLGGSWFYEQYF
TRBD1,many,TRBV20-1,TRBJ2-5,TGCAGTGCTAGCCGACAGGGGGGAGAGACCCAGTACTTC,CSASRQGGETQYF
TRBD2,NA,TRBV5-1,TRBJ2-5,TGCGCCAGCAGCTTGGCCACTAGCGGGACTCTGGGGACCCAGTACTTC,CASSLATSGTLGTQYF
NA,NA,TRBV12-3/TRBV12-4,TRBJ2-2,TGTGCCAGCATCACAAGGGGGGCAGGTGTACAAACTGCGAACACCGGGGAGCTGTTTTTT,CASITRGAGVQTANTGELFF
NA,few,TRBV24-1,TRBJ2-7,TGTGCCACCAGTGAGAAGGGCGCCTCTAGGGACGAGCAGTACTTC,CATSEKGASRDEQYF
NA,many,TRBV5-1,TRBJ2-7,TGCGCCAGCAGCTTGATTTTCGAGGCAGGGAGCTACGAGCAGTACTTC,CASSLIFEAGSYEQYF
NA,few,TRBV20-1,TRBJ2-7,TGCAGTGCTAGCCGGGACGGCCGCTCCTACGAGCAGTACTTC,CSASRDGRSYEQYF
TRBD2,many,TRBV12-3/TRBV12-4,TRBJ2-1,TGTGCCAGCACCCTATGGGGACTAGACAACAATGAGCAGTTCTTC,CASTLWGLDNNEQFF
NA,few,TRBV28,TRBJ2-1,TGTGCCAGCAGGCCTGGGAGGACAAGCTCCTACAATGAGCAGTTCTTC,CASRPGRTSSYNEQFF
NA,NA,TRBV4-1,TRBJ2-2,TGCGCCAGCAGCCGCTTCGTCCCCGGGACCCCTGACACCGGGGAGCTGTTTTTT,CASSRFVPGTPDTGELFF
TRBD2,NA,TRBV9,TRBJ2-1,TGTGCCAGCAGCGTAGTAGGGGTAGCGGGAGGTCCTTACAATGAGCAGTTCTTC,CASSVVGVAGGPYNEQFF
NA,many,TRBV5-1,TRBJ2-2,TGCGCCAGCAGCTCCGGGACAACGAACACCGGGGAGCTGTTTTTT,CASSSGTTNTGELFF
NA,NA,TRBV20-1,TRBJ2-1,TGCAGTGCTAGAATCGTTGGGGCTCCGGGCGAGCAGTTCTTC,CSARIVGAPGEQFF
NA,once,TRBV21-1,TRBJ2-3,TGTGCCAGCAGCAAAAAAACAGATACGCAGTATTTT,CASSKKTDTQYF
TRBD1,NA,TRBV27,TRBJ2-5,TGTGCCAGCAGTCTTTTGGGACAGGGGTTACAAGAGACCCAGTACTTC,CASSLLGQGLQETQYF
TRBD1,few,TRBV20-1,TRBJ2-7,TGCAGTGCTCCTACAGGGGCCTATAGCTCCTACGAGCAGTACTTC,CSAPTGAYSSYEQYF
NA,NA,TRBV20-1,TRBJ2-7,TGCAGTGCTAGAGATGTAATAGCGGAAAACTACGAGCAGTACTTC,CSARDVIAENYEQYF
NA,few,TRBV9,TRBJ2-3,TGTGCCAGTAACCGGGACCACCTCACAGATACGCAGTATTTT,CASNRDHLTDTQYF
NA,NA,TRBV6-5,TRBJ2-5,TGTGCCAGCAGTTACGGGGTAGCGTTCCTTGAATTGGAGACCCAGTACTTC,CASSYGVAFLELETQYF
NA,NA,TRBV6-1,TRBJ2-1,TGTGCCAGCAGAAACCCGATAGCAGTCAATGAGCAGTTCTTC,CASRNPIAVNEQFF
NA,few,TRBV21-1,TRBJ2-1,TGTGCCAGCAGCAAAGTAGCAATTCGGGGGGCGCAGGAAGGGTTCTTC,CASSKVAIRGAQEGFF
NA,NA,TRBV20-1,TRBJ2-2,TGCAGTGCTAGAGGCTCCCGACTTGATCCCGGGGAGCTGTTTTTT,CSARGSRLDPGELFF
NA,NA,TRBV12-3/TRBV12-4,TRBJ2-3,TGTGCCAGCAGTTTCGGGCCAGATACGCAGTATTTT,CASSFGPDTQYF
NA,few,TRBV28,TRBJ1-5,TGTGCCAGCAGTTTCCCCGGGAATCAGCCCCAGCATTTT,CASSFPGNQPQHF
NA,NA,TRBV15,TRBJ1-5,TGTGCCACCAGCAGAGATCGGCAGGCCTGGATCAATCAGCCCCAGCATTTT,CATSRDRQAWINQPQHF
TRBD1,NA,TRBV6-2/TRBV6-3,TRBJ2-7,TGTGCCAGCAGTTACTCGACGTGGACAGGGGCCTACGAGCAGTACTTC,CASSYSTWTGAYEQYF
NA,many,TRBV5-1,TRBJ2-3,TGCGCCAGCAGCTTGGTGCGGGATACGCAGTATTTT,CASSLVRDTQYF